A single sample is the source of the 9 T cell receptor beta chains below, sequenced in a study of T cell clusters in autoimmune cytopenias. TRB rearrangements were amplified by touch-down multiplex PCR with mixed TRB-A/B primers. Reanalyzing the multiplex PCR reads, TCRdb keeps one entry per CDR3 protein, without DNA. Here the sample table reports several hundred distinct CDR3 sequences. Each sample's input was around 250 ng genomic DNA, 38,000 or so genome equivalents. Sequences were obtained from peripheral blood. The receptors derive from a human donor with an autoimmune cytopenia or autoimmune hepatitis (not recorded which).

This clonotype is identified as medium-sized from frequency. The V and J genes are TRBV6-2 or TRBV6-3 and TRBJ2-1; TCRdb indicates TRBD1, and absent DNA this call remains unverified. There are 15 residues in the CDR3. The germline V gene encodes CDR1 MNHEY and CDR2 SVGEGT. CDR3 loop: CASSYGWSPDNEQFF.

This clonotype is labeled medium-sized based on frequency. The chain recombines TRBV2 with TRBJ2-1. CDR3 length: 14 amino acids. The V gene's germline CDR1 is SNHLY and CDR2 FYNNEI. CDR3: CASKGSAGGNEQFF.

V usage is TRBV20-1 and J usage is TRBJ2-4; the TCRdb call, TRBD1, lacks DNA for checking. The length of the CDR3 is 16 residues. The germline gives CDR1 DFQATT, CDR2 SNEGSKA (reference sequence). CDR3 region: CSASRASDLAKNIQYF.

The chain is built from TRBV7-2 and TRBJ2-7; TCRdb names TRBD2, which stays unverified in the absence of DNA. Per the germline V gene, CDR1 is SGHTA and CDR2 is FQGNSA. The CDR3 is made up of 14 amino acids. The chain's CDR3 is CASSRGLDSYEQYF. The full variable domain, its missing parts supplied by reference TRBV7-2 and TRBJ2-7, is GAGVSQSPSNKVTEKGKDVELRCDPISGHTALYWYRQSLGQGLEFLIYFQGNSAPDKSGLPSDRFSAERTGGSVSTLTIQRTQQEDSAVYLCASSRGLDSYEQYFGPGTRLTVT.

Its frequency marks this clonotype as medium-sized (0.01 to 0.1%). The genes are TRBV5-1 and TRBJ2-2. Germline-derived CDR1 and CDR2 are SGHRS and YFSETQ. This CDR3 is built from 14 residues. CDR3 sequence reads: CASSLGADTGELFF.

According to its frequency, this clonotype is medium-sized. V is TRBV20-1 and J is TRBJ1-6. The CDR3 covers 12 residues. Germline CDR1 reads DFQATT; CDR2 reads SNEGSKA (reference sequence). CDR3 sequence: CSARDGDSPLHF.

This clonotype shows up as large by frequency. The J gene is TRBJ2-5, the V gene TRBV19; TCRdb's D call, TRBD2, is unchecked because there is no DNA. CDR1 and CDR2 (germline): LNHDA, SQIVND (reference sequence). The CDR3 sequence is 13 residues long. CDR3 protein: CASSMLAEETQYF.

By frequency, this clonotype registers medium-sized. The chain carries TRBV14 and TRBJ1-2; TCRdb indicates TRBD1, and absent DNA this call remains unverified. This CDR3 spans 18 amino acids. Germline CDR1 and CDR2: SGHDN and FVKESK. CDR3: CASSQALRGKSRGYGYTF.

Judged by frequency, this clonotype is medium-sized. V usage is TRBV20-1 and J usage is TRBJ2-2. CDR1 is DFQATT, CDR2 SNEGSKA, per germline (reference sequence). The CDR3 loop spans 13 amino acids. The CDR3 is CSAALGNTGELFF.